This TCR beta chain was identified in a study of neoadjuvant anti-PD-1 for oral cavity cancer. Some clones are missing from TCRdb's copy, which holds only in-frame ones; the method was immunoSEQ multiplex PCR. Of over 6,500 clones detected, over 45% appear once; the ten largest clones hold approximately 10%. J was trimmed by 4 bases and V by 6 bases; bases with no gene match: 11. Looked up from germline, CDR1 is SNHLY and CDR2 is FYNNEI. CDR3 length: 17 residues. The specimen was tumor tissue, collected before nivolumab (anti-PD-1) treatment. This TCR derives from a person between 40 and 80 years old with oral cavity squamous cell carcinoma. The chain carries TRBV2 and TRBJ2-2; 10 nucleotides match TRBD2. CDR3 sequence (DNA): TGTGCCAGCAGGCTAATTGATAGCGGGAGGCCCACCGGGGAGCTGTTTTTT. Its protein is CASRLIDSGRPTGELFF. Supplemented by reference TRBV2 and TRBJ2-2, the full variable domain reads EPEVTQTPSHQVTQMGQEVILRCVPISNHLYFYWYRQILGQKVEFLVSFYNNEISEKSEIFDDQFSVERPDGSNFTLKIRSTKLEDSAMYFCASRLIDSGRPTGELFFGEGSRLTVL.